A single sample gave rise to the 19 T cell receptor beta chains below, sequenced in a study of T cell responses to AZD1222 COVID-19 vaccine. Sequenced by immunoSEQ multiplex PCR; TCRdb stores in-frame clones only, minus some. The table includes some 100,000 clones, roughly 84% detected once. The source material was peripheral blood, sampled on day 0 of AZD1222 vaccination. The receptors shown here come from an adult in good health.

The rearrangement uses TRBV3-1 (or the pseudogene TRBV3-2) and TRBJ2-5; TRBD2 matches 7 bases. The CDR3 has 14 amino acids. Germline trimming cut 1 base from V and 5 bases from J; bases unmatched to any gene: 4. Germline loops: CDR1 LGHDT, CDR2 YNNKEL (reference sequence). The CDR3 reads CASSQGGAGETQYF. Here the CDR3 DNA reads TGTGCCAGCAGCCAAGGGGGAGCGGGGGAGACCCAGTACTTC.

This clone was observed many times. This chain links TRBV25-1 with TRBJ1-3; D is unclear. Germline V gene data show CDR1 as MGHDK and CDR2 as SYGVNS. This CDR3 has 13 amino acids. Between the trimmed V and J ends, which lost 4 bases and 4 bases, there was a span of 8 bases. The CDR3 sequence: CASSGLRGNTIYF. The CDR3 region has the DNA TGTGCCAGCAGTGGACTCCGGGGAAACACCATATATTTT.

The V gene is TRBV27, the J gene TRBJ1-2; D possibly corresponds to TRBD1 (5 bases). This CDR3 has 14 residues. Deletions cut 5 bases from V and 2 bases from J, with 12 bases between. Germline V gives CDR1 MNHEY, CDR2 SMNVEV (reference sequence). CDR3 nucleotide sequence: TGTGCCAGCAGTCCGCCAGGGAGAAACTATGGCTACACCTTC. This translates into CASSPPGRNYGYTF.

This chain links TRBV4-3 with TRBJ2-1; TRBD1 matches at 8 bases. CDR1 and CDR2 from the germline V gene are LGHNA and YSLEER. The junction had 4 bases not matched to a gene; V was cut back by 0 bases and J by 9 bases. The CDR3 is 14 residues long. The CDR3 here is CASSQEPGGSEQFF. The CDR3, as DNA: TGCGCCAGCAGCCAAGAACCAGGGGGCAGTGAGCAGTTCTTC.

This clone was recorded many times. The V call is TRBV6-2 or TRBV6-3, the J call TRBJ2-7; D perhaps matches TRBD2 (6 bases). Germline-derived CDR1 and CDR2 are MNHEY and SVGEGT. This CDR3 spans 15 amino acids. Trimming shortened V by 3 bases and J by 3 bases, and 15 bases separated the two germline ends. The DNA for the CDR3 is TGTGCCAGCAGTTATGGGGGGTGGTTGGACTACGAGCAGTACTTC. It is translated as CASSYGGWLDYEQYF.

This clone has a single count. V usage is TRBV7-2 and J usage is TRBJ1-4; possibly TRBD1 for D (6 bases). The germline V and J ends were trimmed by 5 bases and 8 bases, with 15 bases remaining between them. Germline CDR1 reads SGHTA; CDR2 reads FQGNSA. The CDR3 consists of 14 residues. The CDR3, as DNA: TGTGCCAGCAGCATCTCCAGGGGCGCCGAAAAACTGTTTTTT. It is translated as CASSISRGAEKLFF. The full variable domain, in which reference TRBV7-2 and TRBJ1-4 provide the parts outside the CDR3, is GAGVSQSPSNKVTEKGKDVELRCDPISGHTALYWYRQSLGQGLEFLIYFQGNSAPDKSGLPSDRFSAERTGGSVSTLTIQRTQQEDSAVYLCASSISRGAEKLFFGSGTQLSVL.

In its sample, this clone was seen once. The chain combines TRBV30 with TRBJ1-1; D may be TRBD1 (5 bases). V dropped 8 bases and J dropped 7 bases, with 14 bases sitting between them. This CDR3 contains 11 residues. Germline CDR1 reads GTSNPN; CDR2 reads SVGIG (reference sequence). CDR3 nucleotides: TGTGCCGGGAAACTTAGGGGTGAAGCTTTCTTT. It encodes CAGKLRGEAFF.

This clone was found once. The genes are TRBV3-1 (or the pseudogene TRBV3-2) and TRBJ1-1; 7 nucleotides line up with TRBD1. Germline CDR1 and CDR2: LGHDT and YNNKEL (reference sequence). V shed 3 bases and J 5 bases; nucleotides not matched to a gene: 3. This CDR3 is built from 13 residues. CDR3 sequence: CASSHDRETEAFF. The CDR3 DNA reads TGTGCCAGCAGCCATGACAGGGAAACTGAAGCTTTCTTT.

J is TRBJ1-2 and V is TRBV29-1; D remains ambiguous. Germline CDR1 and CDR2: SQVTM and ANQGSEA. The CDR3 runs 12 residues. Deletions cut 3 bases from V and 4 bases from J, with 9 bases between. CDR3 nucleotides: TGCAGCGTTGATGCCGGAACCTATGGCTACACCTTC. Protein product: CSVDAGTYGYTF.

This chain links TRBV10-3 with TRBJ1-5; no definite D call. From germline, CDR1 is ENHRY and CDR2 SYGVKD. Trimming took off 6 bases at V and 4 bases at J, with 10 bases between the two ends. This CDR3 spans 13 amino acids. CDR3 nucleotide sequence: TGTGCCATCAGCTTGGACGGAAATCAGCCCCAGCATTTT. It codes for CAISLDGNQPQHF.

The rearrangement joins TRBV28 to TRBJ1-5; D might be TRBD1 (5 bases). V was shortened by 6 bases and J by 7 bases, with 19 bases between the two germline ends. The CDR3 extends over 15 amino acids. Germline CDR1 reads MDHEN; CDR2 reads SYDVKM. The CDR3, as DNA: TGTGCCAGCAGCAAACGCCGGCTGGGGGACCAGCCCCAGCATTTT. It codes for CASSKRRLGDQPQHF.

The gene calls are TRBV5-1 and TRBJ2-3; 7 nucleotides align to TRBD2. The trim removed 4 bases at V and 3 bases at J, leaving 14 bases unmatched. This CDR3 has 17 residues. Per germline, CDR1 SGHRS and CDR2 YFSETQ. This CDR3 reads CASSAKRGLAVTDTQYF. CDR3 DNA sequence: TGCGCCAGCAGCGCTAAGCGCGGGCTAGCGGTTACAGATACGCAGTATTTT.

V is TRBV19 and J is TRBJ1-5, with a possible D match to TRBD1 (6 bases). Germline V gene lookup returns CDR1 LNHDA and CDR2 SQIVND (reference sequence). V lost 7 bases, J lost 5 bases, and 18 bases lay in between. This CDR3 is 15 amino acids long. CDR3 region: CASNHVRGADQPQHF. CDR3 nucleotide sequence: TGTGCCAGTAACCACGTCAGGGGCGCGGATCAGCCCCAGCATTTT.

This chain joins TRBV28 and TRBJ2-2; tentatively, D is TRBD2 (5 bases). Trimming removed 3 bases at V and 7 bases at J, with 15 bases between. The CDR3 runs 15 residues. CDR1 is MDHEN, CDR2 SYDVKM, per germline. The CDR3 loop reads CASSLPGESGGELFF. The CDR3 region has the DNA TGTGCCAGCAGTTTGCCCGGGGAGAGTGGCGGGGAGCTGTTTTTT.

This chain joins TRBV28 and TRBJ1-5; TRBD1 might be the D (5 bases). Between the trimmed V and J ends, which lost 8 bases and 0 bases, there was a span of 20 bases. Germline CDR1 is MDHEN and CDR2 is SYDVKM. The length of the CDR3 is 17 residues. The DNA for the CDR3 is TGTGCCAGCGGAGCCGGGGCAGGGAAATATAGCAATCAGCCCCAGCATTTT. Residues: CASGAGAGKYSNQPQHF. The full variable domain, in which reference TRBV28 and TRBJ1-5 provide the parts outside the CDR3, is DVKVTQSSRYLVKRTGEKVFLECVQDMDHENMFWYRQDPGLGLRLIYFSYDVKMKEKGDIPEGYSVSREKKERFSLILESASTNQTSMYLCASGAGAGKYSNQPQHFGDGTRLSIL.

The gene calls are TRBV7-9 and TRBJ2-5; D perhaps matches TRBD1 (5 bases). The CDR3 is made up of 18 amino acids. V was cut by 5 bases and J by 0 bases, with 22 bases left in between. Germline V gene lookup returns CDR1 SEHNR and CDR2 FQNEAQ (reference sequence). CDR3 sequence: CASSHLQQGFSYQETQYF. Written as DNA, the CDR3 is TGTGCCAGCAGCCACCTTCAGCAGGGCTTTTCCTACCAAGAGACCCAGTACTTC.

CDR3 loop: CASSLQDRGPYNEQFF. As DNA, the CDR3 is TGTGCCAGCAGCCTTCAGGACAGGGGCCCCTACAATGAGCAGTTCTTC. The rearrangement links TRBV7-9 to TRBJ2-1, with 9 bases aligning to TRBD1. CDR3 length: 16 residues. After removal of 5 bases from V and 2 bases from J, the junction contained 7 bases not matched to a gene. The germline CDR1 and CDR2 sequences are SEHNR and FQNEAQ (reference sequence).

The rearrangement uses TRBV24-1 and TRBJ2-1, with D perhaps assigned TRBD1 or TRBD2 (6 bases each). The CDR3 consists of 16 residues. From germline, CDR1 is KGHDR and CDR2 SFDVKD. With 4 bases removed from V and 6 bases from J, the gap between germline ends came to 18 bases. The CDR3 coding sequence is TGTGCCACCAGTGACCAGGGGTCACTAGCCCGCAATGAGCAGTTCTTC. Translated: CATSDQGSLARNEQFF.

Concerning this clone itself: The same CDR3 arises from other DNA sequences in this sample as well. This chain's CDR3 is CASSFRGGTEAFF. As DNA, the CDR3 is TGTGCCAGCAGCTTCAGGGGGGGCACTGAAGCTTTCTTT. The genes are TRBV11-3 and TRBJ1-1, with 7 bases lining up with TRBD1. Losses at the gene ends were 3 bases for V and 4 bases for J; bases not matched to a gene: 2. This CDR3 spans 13 amino acids. In germline, CDR1 is SGHNT, CDR2 YENEEA.